What follows are 5 T cell receptor beta chains derived from one specimen sequenced in a study of shared clonotypes between healthy human individuals. The naive CD8 population came from CD45RO-negative cells selected for CCR7, without terminally differentiated effector memory CD45RA+ cells. This table comes from immunoSEQ multiplex PCR, and its TCRdb copy is limited to in-frame clones, with some not included. The profile shows millions of clones, about 95% of them singletons. The sequencing sample was made of naive CD8+ T cells sorted from blood. The receptors stem from a man in his late teens or twenties in good health.

This clone was seen only a few times. CDR3 nucleotide sequence: TGTGCCAGCAGACTTGGGGGGAGCTCTGGAAACACCATATATTTT. The encoded protein is CASRLGGSSGNTIYF. The J gene is TRBJ1-3, the V gene TRBV4-2; the D gene is possibly TRBD1 (5 bases). V lost 6 bases to trimming and J lost 0 bases, with 12 bases between them. CDR1 LGHNA and CDR2 YNFKEQ come from the germline V gene. This CDR3 is 15 amino acids long.

The CDR3 sequence: CASSLDRYYEQYF. CDR3 sequence (DNA): TGTGCCAGCAGCTTAGACCGCTACTACGAGCAGTACTTC. V is TRBV13 and J is TRBJ2-7; D is uncertain. The V end lost 1 base, the J end lost 3 bases, and 7 bases lay between the germline ends. CDR1 PRHDT and CDR2 FYEKMQ come from the germline V gene (reference sequence). The CDR3 is made up of 13 amino acids. The full variable domain, completed using reference TRBV13 and TRBJ2-7, is AAGVIQSPRHLIKEKRETATLKCYPIPRHDTVYWYQQGPGQDPQFLISFYEKMQSDKGSIPDRFSAQQFSDYHSELNMSSLELGDSALYFCASSLDRYYEQYFGPGTRLTVT.

The CDR3 region has the DNA TGTGCCAGCAGTGAATACTCAGGGGATAGCAATCAGCCCCAGCATTTT. It specifies CASSEYSGDSNQPQHF. The chain employs TRBV6-1 and TRBJ1-5; D is perhaps TRBD1 (6 bases). CDR1 and CDR2 from the germline V gene are MNHNS and SASEGT. This CDR3 spans 16 amino acids. Trimming left V 2 bases short and J 0 bases short, with 11 bases between.

The V gene is TRBV7-9, the J gene TRBJ2-7, with D perhaps matching TRBD2 (5 bases). Germline CDR1 reads SEHNR; CDR2 reads FQNEAQ (reference sequence). V lost 1 base and J 0 bases, leaving 10 bases between the germline ends. The CDR3 consists of 15 residues. The DNA of the CDR3 is TGTGCCAGCAGCTTAGGAGAGGGTAACTCCTACGAGCAGTACTTC. Amino acids: CASSLGEGNSYEQYF.

The chain recombines TRBV7-8 with TRBJ2-5; D might be TRBD1 or TRBD2, each matching 6 bases. Germline CDR1 is SGHVS and CDR2 is FQNEAQ. Trimming stripped 1 base from V and 0 bases from J, with 12 bases between. The CDR3 length is 16 residues. The CDR3: CASSLVGGLYQETQYF. The DNA for the CDR3 is TGTGCCAGCAGCTTAGTTGGGGGGCTGTACCAAGAGACCCAGTACTTC.